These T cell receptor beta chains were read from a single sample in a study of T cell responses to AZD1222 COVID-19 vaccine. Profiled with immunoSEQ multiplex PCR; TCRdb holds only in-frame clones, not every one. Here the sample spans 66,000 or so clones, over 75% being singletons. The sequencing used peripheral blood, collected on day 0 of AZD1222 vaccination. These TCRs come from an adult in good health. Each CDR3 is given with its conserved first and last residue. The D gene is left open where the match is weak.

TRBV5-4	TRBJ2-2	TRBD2	TGTGCCAGCAGCTCGGCGGGGGGCGTGAACACCGGGGAGCTGTTTTTT	CASSSAGGVNTGELFF
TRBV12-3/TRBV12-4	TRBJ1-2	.	TGTGCCAGCAGTTTAGGGGCAGGGGCGAGCTACACCTTC	CASSLGAGASYTF
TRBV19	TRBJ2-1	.	TGTGCCAGTAGTATAGGAGGGCGGACCGAGCAGTTCTTC	CASSIGGRTEQFF
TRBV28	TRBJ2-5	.	TGTGCCAGCAGTTTAGTCAGATCTCAAGAGACCCAGTACTTC	CASSLVRSQETQYF
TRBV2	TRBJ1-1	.	TGTGCCACTAGATACAGCAACACTGAAGCTTTCTTT	CATRYSNTEAFF
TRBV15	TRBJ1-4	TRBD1	TGTGCCACCAGGAACCCTACAGGGGAAGTTGAAAAACTGTTTTTT	CATRNPTGEVEKLFF
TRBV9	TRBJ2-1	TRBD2	TGTGCCAGCAGCCCCCGTGGTAGCGGGAGCTACAATGAGCAGTTCTTC	CASSPRGSGSYNEQFF
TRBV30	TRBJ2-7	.	TGTGCCTGGGCCAGGACAGATAAACCCTACGAGCAGTACTTC	CAWARTDKPYEQYF
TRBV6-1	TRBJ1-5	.	TGTGCCAGCAGTGACCTCCCAGCAGAAGCGGGTCAGCCCCAGCATTTT	CASSDLPAEAGQPQHF
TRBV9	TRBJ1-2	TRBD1	TGTGCCAGCAGCTGGGACAGTGAGGGGTATGGCTACACCTTC	CASSWDSEGYGYTF
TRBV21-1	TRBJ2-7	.	TGTGCCAGCAGCAAAGAATTGTCGACAGGGGTTTTAGGGGAGCGCGAGCAGTACTTC	CASSKELSTGVLGEREQYF
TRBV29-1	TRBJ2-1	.	TGCAGCGTACGTCCAGGACGGTCCTACAATGAGCAGTTCTTC	CSVRPGRSYNEQFF
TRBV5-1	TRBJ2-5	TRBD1	TGCGCCAGCAGCCCGCGGGGGGACAGGGGCCAAGAGACCCAGTACTTC	CASSPRGDRGQETQYF
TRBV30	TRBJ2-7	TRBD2	TGTGCCGGACGGGGGGGGCGATCATTCTACGAGCAGTACTTC	CAGRGGRSFYEQYF
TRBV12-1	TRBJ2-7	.	TGTGCCAGCAGCTTCCGGGACAGCACCTACGAGCAGTACTTC	CASSFRDSTYEQYF
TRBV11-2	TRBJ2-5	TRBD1	TGTGCCAGCAGCTCGATACAGGGGAAACAAGAGACCCAGTACTTC	CASSSIQGKQETQYF
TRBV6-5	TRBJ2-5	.	TGTGCCAGCAGTACCTACAAGACCCAAGAGACCCAGTACTTC	CASSTYKTQETQYF
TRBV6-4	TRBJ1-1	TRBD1	TGTGCCAGCAGTCTCGACAGGGAGACTGAAGCTTTCTTT	CASSLDRETEAFF
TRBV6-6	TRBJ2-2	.	TGTGCCAGCAGTTACTCGCGCCCGACGAACACCGGGGAGCTGTTTTTT	CASSYSRPTNTGELFF
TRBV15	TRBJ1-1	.	TGTGCCACCAGCAGAGTGGCTACAGGGATCACTGAAGCTTTCTTT	CATSRVATGITEAFF
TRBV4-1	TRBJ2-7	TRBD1	TGCGCCAGCAGCGGCGGACAGGGGGCCTACGAGCAGTACTTC	CASSGGQGAYEQYF
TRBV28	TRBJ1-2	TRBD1	TGTGCCAGCAGTTTAAGGACAGGGGATGGCTACACCTTC	CASSLRTGDGYTF
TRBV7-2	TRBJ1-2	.	TGTGCCAGCAGCCCCTCCCCGGGGCCGAACTATGGCTACACCTTC	CASSPSPGPNYGYTF
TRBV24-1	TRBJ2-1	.	TGTGCCACCAGTGCCTACTACAGAGACAATGAGCAGTTCTTC	CATSAYYRDNEQFF
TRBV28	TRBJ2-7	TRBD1	TGTGCCAGCAGGGGGGGGACAGGGGGCCGCTACGAGCAGTACTTC	CASRGGTGGRYEQYF
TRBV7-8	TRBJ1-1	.	TGTGCCAGCAGCTTAAGATCGGGGTCCAGCACTGAAGCTTTCTTT	CASSLRSGSSTEAFF
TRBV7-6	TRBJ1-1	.	TGTGCCAGCTCGGTTACGGCTTTCTTT	CASSVTAFF